The 15 T cell receptor beta chains below all came from one sample that was sequenced in a study of cytomegalovirus exposure and HLA in healthy donors. The PCR used 60 Vbeta and 13 Jbeta primers. The table came from immunoSEQ multiplex PCR; TCRdb's copy has only in-frame clones and leaves some out. The data contain approximately 110,000 clones, roughly 68% of them singletons. Input material: PBMCs. These receptors were collected from a man aged 25-40 years in good health and CMV-seropositive.

The rearrangement uses TRBV12-5 and TRBJ1-5; 7 positions agree with TRBD1. Germline values: CDR1 LGHNT, CDR2 FRNRAP. CDR3 length: 16 residues. V lost 0 bases and J lost 2; bases outside the gene matches: 4. The CDR3 region is CASGLVQGFRNQPQHF. The CDR3 DNA follows: TGTGCTAGTGGTTTGGTACAGGGGTTCCGCAATCAGCCCCAGCATTTT.

The CDR3 nucleotides read TGTGCCAGCAGCTTAATGGGGCGGGGGGCAGAGCAAGAGACCCAGTACTTC. This sequence encodes CASSLMGRGAEQETQYF. J is TRBJ2-5 and V is TRBV7-3, with 8 bases lining up with TRBD2. This CDR3 contains 17 residues. CDR1 and CDR2 from the germline V gene are SGHTA and FQGTGA. The ends lost 1 base at V and 2 bases at J; junction bases unmatched: 9.

This chain joins TRBV6-6 and TRBJ2-7; D is unresolved. The CDR3 has 12 residues. Per the germline V gene, CDR1 is MNHNY and CDR2 is SVGAGI (reference sequence). Trimming stripped 3 bases from V and 7 bases from J, with 10 bases between. The CDR3, as DNA: TGTGCCAGCAGTTATGTAGGAAGGGAGCAGTACGTC. It codes for CASSYVGREQYV.

The chain combines TRBV19 with TRBJ2-5; 7 bases are a match to TRBD1. This CDR3 has 14 residues. V shed 4 bases, J shed 4 bases, and the junction held 6 bases outside the gene matches. Germline V lookup: CDR1 LNHDA, CDR2 SQIVND (reference sequence). The CDR3 nucleotides are TGTGCCAGTAGTACCCGGACAGGACGAGAGACCCAGTACTTC. This translates into CASSTRTGRETQYF.

The chain uses TRBV14 and TRBJ2-7, with a tentative D call TRBD1 (6 bases). The CDR3 contains 14 residues. The germline V gene encodes CDR1 SGHDN and CDR2 FVKESK. V was cut by 1 base and J by 9 bases, with 16 bases left in between. CDR3 region: CASSQAPRQDRQYV. The CDR3 bases are TGTGCCAGCAGCCAAGCCCCCCGACAGGACAGGCAGTACGTC.

In this sample, this clone turned up a few times. This chain's CDR3 is CASGGDNEKLFF. The DNA of the CDR3 is TGTGCGTCCGGCGGGGACAATGAAAAACTGTTTTTT. The rearrangement joins TRBV6-5 to TRBJ1-4; D perhaps matches TRBD1 (5 bases). This CDR3 comprises 12 residues. Germline CDR1 reads MNHEY; CDR2 reads SVGAGI.

This clone was detected once. The chain recombines TRBV29-1 with TRBJ2-2, with 12 bases matching TRBD2. Germline CDR1 reads SQVTM; CDR2 reads ANQGSEA. The V gene end was trimmed by 5 bases and the J gene end by 5 bases; junction bases not matched to a gene: 0. The CDR3 extends over 13 amino acids. The CDR3 loop is CSVLAGGTGELFF. The DNA of the CDR3 is TGCAGCGTTCTAGCGGGAGGGACCGGGGAGCTGTTTTTT.

The V call is TRBV11-2, the J call TRBJ1-2, with 7 bases lining up with TRBD1. Germline assignment: CDR1 SGHAT and CDR2 FQNNGV. The J segment lost 8 bases and the V segment lost 5 bases, leaving 8 bases of the junction unmatched. The CDR3 runs 13 residues. The CDR3 loop reads CASSTRTGVGYTF. The CDR3 DNA follows: TGTGCCAGCAGCACGCGGACAGGAGTAGGCTACACCTTC.

The chain recombines TRBV28 with TRBJ1-1; 9 bases map to TRBD1. V was pared by 4 bases and J by 3 bases, with 6 bases of the junction left unmatched. The CDR3 consists of 15 residues. CDR1 and CDR2 (germline): MDHEN, SYDVKM. The chain's CDR3 is CASSSTGGRDTEAFF. DNA of the CDR3: TGTGCCAGCAGTTCGACAGGGGGTCGGGACACTGAAGCTTTCTTT. Drawing the rest from reference TRBV28 and TRBJ1-1, the complete variable domain is DVKVTQSSRYLVKRTGEKVFLECVQDMDHENMFWYRQDPGLGLRLIYFSYDVKMKEKGDIPEGYSVSREKKERFSLILESASTNQTSMYLCASSSTGGRDTEAFFGQGTRLTVV.

The rearrangement joins TRBV29-1 to TRBJ1-2; 7 bases are a match to TRBD1. The V and J ends lost 4 bases and 2 bases, in that order; junction bases with no gene match: 10. Germline CDR1 reads SQVTM; CDR2 reads ANQGSEA. This CDR3 has 15 amino acids. CDR3 residues: CSVVSAGGVNYGYTF. The CDR3 DNA sequence: TGCAGCGTTGTAAGTGCAGGGGGTGTCAACTATGGCTACACCTTC.

This clone has a handful of counts. This sequence joins TRBV9 and TRBJ2-3, with 9 positions matching TRBD2. V lost 0 bases and J lost 4; bases outside the gene matches: 6. Looked up from germline, CDR1 is SGDLS and CDR2 is YYNGEE. There are 16 residues in the CDR3. CDR3 in amino acids: CASSVGNSGSADTQYF. CDR3 coding DNA: TGTGCCAGCAGCGTAGGGAATAGCGGGAGCGCAGATACGCAGTATTTT. The variable domain in full, completed from reference TRBV9 and TRBJ2-3, reads DSGVTQTPKHLITATGQRVTLRCSPRSGDLSVYWYQQSLDQGLQFLIQYYNGEERAKGNILERFSAQQFPDLHSELNLSSLELGDSALYFCASSVGNSGSADTQYFGPGTRLTVL.

The rearrangement uses TRBV9 and TRBJ1-1; tentative D call: TRBD1 (5 bases). This CDR3 comprises 13 residues. The germline V gene has CDR1 SGDLS and CDR2 YYNGEE. V lost 4 bases and J lost 5, with 12 bases in between. In DNA, the CDR3 is TGTGCCAGCAGCTCCAGGGTGGATACTGAAGCTTTCTTT. Its translation is CASSSRVDTEAFF.

This clone has more than one count but fewer than ten. The CDR3 DNA sequence: TGCAGCGCTGGGGGCAGCGGGGGAAGCGGGGGTCAGCCCCAGCATTTT. This encodes CSAGGSGGSGGQPQHF. The V call is TRBV29-1, the J call TRBJ1-5, with a weak D call TRBD1 (6 bases). CDR1 is SQVTM and CDR2 is ANQGSEA in the germline V gene. The ends were cut back, 7 bases at V and 6 bases at J, with 25 bases in the middle. The CDR3 runs to 16 residues.

The chain has TRBV29-1 and TRBJ2-7; 12 bases match TRBD2. The germline V gene encodes CDR1 SQVTM and CDR2 ANQGSEA. The trim removed 6 bases at V and 1 base at J, leaving 4 bases unmatched. This CDR3 has 14 residues. CDR3 protein: CSVAGLAGSYEQYF. The DNA for the CDR3 is TGCAGCGTCGCCGGACTAGCGGGATCCTACGAGCAGTACTTC.

The gene calls are TRBV14 and TRBJ1-1, with TRBD1 matching 10 bases. Germline V gives CDR1 SGHDN, CDR2 FVKESK. The J segment lost 5 bases and the V segment lost 4 bases, leaving 7 bases of the junction unmatched. The CDR3 consists of 15 residues. The CDR3 region has the DNA TGTGCCAGCAGCCTGACCTGGACAGGGGGAACTGAAGCTTTCTTT. Protein sequence: CASSLTWTGGTEAFF.